These 9 T cell receptor beta chains were sequenced from one sample in a study of blood T cell repertoires in COVID-19. Profiled with immunoSEQ multiplex PCR; TCRdb holds only in-frame clones, not every one. The table shows fewer than 350,000 clones, with under 95% occurring only once. Sequences were obtained from PBMCs or T cells enriched from blood (not recorded which). Every receptor here comes from a man between 35 and 55 years old who had been exposed to COVID-19.

This chain connects TRBV21-1 to TRBJ1-5; the table assigns TRBD1, which was not confirmed against the DNA. TRBV21-1 counts as a pseudogene. The CDR3 consists of 13 residues. The CDR3 protein is CASQTESNQPQHF. Here the CDR3 DNA reads TGTGCCAGCCAAACAGAGAGCAATCAGCCCCAGCATTTT.

This chain uses TRBV27 with TRBJ2-7; 7 bases line up with TRBD2. The CDR3 length is 13 residues. J gave up 3 bases and V 5 bases, and 4 bases lay outside the gene matches. Germline CDR1 is MNHEY and CDR2 is SMNVEV (reference sequence). CDR3: CASSQAGYYEQYF. The CDR3 DNA sequence: TGTGCCAGCAGTCAAGCGGGGTACTACGAGCAGTACTTC.

The chain combines TRBV4-2 with TRBJ2-2; 11 bases are shared with TRBD2. J was trimmed by 1 base and V by 2 bases; bases with no gene match: 9. Germline V CDR1 and CDR2: LGHNA, YNFKEQ. This CDR3 has 19 amino acids. DNA for the CDR3: TGTGCCAGCAGCCAACCCACCGGGACTAGCGGCAAGAACACCGGGGAGCTGTTTTTT. Its translation: CASSQPTGTSGKNTGELFF.

The rearrangement joins TRBV4-1 to TRBJ1-2; D perhaps matches TRBD1 (5 bases). This CDR3 is 15 amino acids long. Germline V gives CDR1 MGHRA, CDR2 YSYEKL. V lost 1 base to trimming and J lost 0 bases, with 9 bases between them. In DNA form, the CDR3 reads TGCGCCAGCAGCCAAGGGGGGGAACCTAACTATGGCTACACCTTC. Translating gives CASSQGGEPNYGYTF.

This clone was counted a single time. DNA for the CDR3: TGTGCCAGCAGCCCCCGGGACTATCTCCACAATGAGCAGTTCTTC. Protein sequence: CASSPRDYLHNEQFF. V gene TRBV3-1 (or the pseudogene TRBV3-2) combines with J gene TRBJ2-1; 7 bases fit TRBD2. With 4 bases clipped from V and 5 bases from J, the junction kept 8 bases outside the gene matches. This CDR3 region has 15 residues. CDR1 and CDR2 (germline): LGHDT, YNNKEL (reference sequence).

This chain uses TRBV24-1 with TRBJ1-1; tentative D call: TRBD1 (5 bases). Germline lookup yields CDR1 KGHDR and CDR2 SFDVKD. Trimming shortened V by 6 bases and J by 1 base, and 11 bases separated the two germline ends. The CDR3 covers 14 residues. CDR3 bases: TGTGCCACCAGTCAAGGACACCAGAACACTGAAGCTTTCTTT. Translating it yields CATSQGHQNTEAFF.

This clone was seen just once. J is TRBJ2-7 and V is TRBV30; 7 bases align to TRBD2. J lost 2 bases, V lost 2 bases, and 6 bases had no gene match. This CDR3 comprises 14 residues. The germline V gene has CDR1 GTSNPN and CDR2 SVGIG (reference sequence). This CDR3 reads CAWSPGAGTYEQYF. The DNA for the CDR3 is TGTGCCTGGAGTCCCGGAGCGGGGACCTACGAGCAGTACTTC.

The chain joins TRBV29-1 to TRBJ2-7; weak D call: TRBD2 (6 bases). Germline CDR1 reads SQVTM; CDR2 reads ANQGSEA. Trimming left V 2 bases short and J 6 bases short, with 14 bases between. This CDR3 region has 13 residues. CDR3 sequence: CSVERGGIGEQYF. The CDR3 region has the DNA TGCAGCGTTGAAAGGGGAGGTATCGGCGAGCAGTACTTC.

The V call is TRBV28, the J call TRBJ1-2, with D possibly TRBD1 on 6 matching bases. The CDR3 totals 15 residues. V gave up 6 bases and J gave up 3 bases, with 17 bases separating them. Germline V lookup: CDR1 MDHEN, CDR2 SYDVKM. The CDR3 spells CASSVLLAGDYGYTF. CDR3 coding DNA: TGTGCCAGCAGCGTTTTGTTGGCAGGGGACTATGGCTACACCTTC.